This T cell receptor beta chain was observed in a study of spatial heterogeneity in lung cancer. Time point in this sample: sample taken at primary tumor resection. Extraction of whole RNA from tumor, nontumor lung or frozen PBMC preceded unsorted sequencing. The donor population consisted of approximately 70 patients with untreated, early-stage non-small cell lung cancer. Looked up from germline, CDR1 is LNHDA and CDR2 is SQIVND (reference sequence). The CDR3 is 12 residues long. The junction had 7 bases not matched to a gene; V was cut back by 9 bases and J by 5 bases. This clonotype came up many times. Every TCR cDNA molecule bore its own unique molecular identifier. Each CDR3 protein is one row after TCRdb ran MiXCR on the 5' RACE reads. This table has about 23,000 distinct CDR3 sequences, about 4.5% appearing once.

The receptor comes from a male donor with early-stage non-small cell lung cancer. The sample in question was PBMCs, obtained at surgery. The chain joins TRBV19 to TRBJ2-7; 7 nucleotides agree with TRBD1. CDR3 sequence reads: CARTGPRDEQYF. DNA for the CDR3: TGTGCCAGGACAGGGCCGAGGGACGAGCAGTACTTC.